Listed below are T cell receptor beta chains from one sample, sequenced in a study of blood T cell repertoires in COVID-19. The method was immunoSEQ multiplex PCR; TCRdb's version includes in-frame clones alone and lacks a portion of them. This table holds roughly 230,000 clones, 65% to 85% found once. The specimen sequenced was peripheral blood. These TCRs come from a man aged 40-49 years with active or convalescent COVID-19. The CDR3 runs from the conserved cysteine through the conserved F or W. A D gene is named only where the DNA matches it firmly. Not all rows give a size; the values are once, few, many and, for expanded clones, a class.

j_call: TRBJ1-6
clone_size: -
d_call: -
v_call: TRBV6-5
cdr3_aa: CASSKDPTLGGPLHF
cdr3_nt: TGTGCCAGTTCGAAGGACCCTACCCTAGGAGGGCCCCTCCACTTT

j_call: TRBJ2-7
clone_size: many
d_call: -
v_call: TRBV9
cdr3_aa: CASSPSGGSNGEQYF
cdr3_nt: TGTGCCAGCAGCCCCTCTGGGGGGAGTAACGGGGAGCAGTACTTC

j_call: TRBJ1-4
clone_size: once
d_call: -
v_call: TRBV7-3
cdr3_aa: CAGNQGLMEKLFF
cdr3_nt: TGTGCCGGCAATCAGGGTCTGATGGAAAAACTGTTTTTT

j_call: TRBJ1-4
clone_size: -
d_call: TRBD1
v_call: TRBV6-5
cdr3_aa: CASSTGGGKLFF
cdr3_nt: TGTGCCAGCAGTACAGGGGGCGGAAAACTGTTTTTT

j_call: TRBJ1-2
clone_size: -
d_call: -
v_call: TRBV6-5
cdr3_aa: CASSYTEQIYGYTF
cdr3_nt: TGTGCCAGCAGTTACACTGAACAGATCTATGGCTACACCTTC

j_call: TRBJ1-2
clone_size: -
d_call: TRBD1
v_call: TRBV6-7
cdr3_aa: CASSYSDRERVLSGGYTF
cdr3_nt: TGTGCCAGCAGTTACTCGGACAGGGAGCGGGTTTTGAGCGGTGGCTACACCTTC

j_call: TRBJ2-3
clone_size: -
d_call: TRBD2
v_call: TRBV19
cdr3_aa: CASSFKRGGTDTQYF
cdr3_nt: TGTGCCAGTAGTTTTAAGCGGGGGGGGACAGATACGCAGTATTTT

j_call: TRBJ2-4
clone_size: -
d_call: -
v_call: TRBV7-8
cdr3_aa: CASSLAHEQANIQYF
cdr3_nt: TGTGCCAGCAGCTTAGCGCATGAACAGGCAAACATTCAGTACTTC

j_call: TRBJ1-1
clone_size: -
d_call: -
v_call: TRBV30
cdr3_aa: CAWTRDSDTEAFF
cdr3_nt: TGTGCCTGGACCAGGGACTCTGACACTGAAGCTTTCTTT

j_call: TRBJ2-7
clone_size: -
d_call: TRBD2
v_call: TRBV6-2/TRBV6-3
cdr3_aa: CASSYHGLAGANEQYF
cdr3_nt: TGTGCCAGCAGTTATCATGGACTAGCGGGGGCGAACGAGCAGTACTTC

j_call: TRBJ2-2
clone_size: -
d_call: -
v_call: TRBV10-2
cdr3_aa: CASSAGPANTGELFF
cdr3_nt: TGCGCCAGCAGTGCAGGGCCCGCGAACACCGGGGAGCTGTTTTTT

j_call: TRBJ1-5
clone_size: -
d_call: -
v_call: TRBV10-2
cdr3_aa: CASSDRRWVGGPQHF
cdr3_nt: TGCGCCAGCAGTGATAGGCGCTGGGTGGGGGGACCCCAGCATTTT

j_call: TRBJ2-7
clone_size: many
d_call: -
v_call: TRBV7-2
cdr3_aa: CASSRGSGPSYEQYF
cdr3_nt: TGTGCCAGCAGCAGAGGTTCAGGGCCATCCTACGAGCAGTACTTC

j_call: TRBJ2-7
clone_size: -
d_call: TRBD2
v_call: TRBV6-5
cdr3_aa: CASTPRGVHEQYF
cdr3_nt: TGTGCCAGCACTCCCCGGGGGGTCCACGAGCAGTACTTC

j_call: TRBJ2-7
clone_size: -
d_call: -
v_call: TRBV27
cdr3_aa: CASSLSGGRYEQYF
cdr3_nt: TGTGCCAGCAGTTTATCCGGGGGGCGCTACGAGCAGTACTTC

j_call: TRBJ1-1
clone_size: once
d_call: -
v_call: TRBV10-3
cdr3_aa: CAISEGAGTEAFF
cdr3_nt: TGTGCCATCAGTGAAGGGGCAGGCACTGAAGCTTTCTTT